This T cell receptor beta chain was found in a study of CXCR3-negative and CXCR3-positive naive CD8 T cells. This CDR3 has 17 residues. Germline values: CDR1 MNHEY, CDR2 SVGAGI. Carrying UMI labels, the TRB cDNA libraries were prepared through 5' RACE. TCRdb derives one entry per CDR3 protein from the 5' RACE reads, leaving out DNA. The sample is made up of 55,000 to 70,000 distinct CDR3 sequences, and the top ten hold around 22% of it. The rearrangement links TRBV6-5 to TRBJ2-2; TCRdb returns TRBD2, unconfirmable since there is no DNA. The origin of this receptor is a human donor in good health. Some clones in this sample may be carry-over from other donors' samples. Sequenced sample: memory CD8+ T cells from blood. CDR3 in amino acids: CASSYSTSGRGTGELFF.